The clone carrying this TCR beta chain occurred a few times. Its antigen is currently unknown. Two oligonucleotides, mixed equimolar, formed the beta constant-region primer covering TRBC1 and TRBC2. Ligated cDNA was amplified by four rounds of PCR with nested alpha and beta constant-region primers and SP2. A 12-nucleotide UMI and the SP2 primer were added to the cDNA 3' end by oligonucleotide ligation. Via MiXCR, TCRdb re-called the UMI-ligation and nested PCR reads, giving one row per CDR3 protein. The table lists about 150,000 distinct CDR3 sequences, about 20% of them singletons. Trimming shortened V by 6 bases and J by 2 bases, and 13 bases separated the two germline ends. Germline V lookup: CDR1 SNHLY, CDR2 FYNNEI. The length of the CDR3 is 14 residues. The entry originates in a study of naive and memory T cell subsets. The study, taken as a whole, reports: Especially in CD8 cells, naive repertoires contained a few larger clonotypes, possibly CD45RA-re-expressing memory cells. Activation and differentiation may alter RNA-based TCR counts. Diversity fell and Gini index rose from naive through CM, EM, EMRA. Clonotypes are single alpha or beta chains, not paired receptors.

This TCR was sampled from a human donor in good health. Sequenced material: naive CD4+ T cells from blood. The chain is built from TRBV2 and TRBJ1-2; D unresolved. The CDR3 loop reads CASSPTRNNYGYTF. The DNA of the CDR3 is TGTGCCAGCAGCCCCACCAGGAACAACTATGGCTACACCTTC.